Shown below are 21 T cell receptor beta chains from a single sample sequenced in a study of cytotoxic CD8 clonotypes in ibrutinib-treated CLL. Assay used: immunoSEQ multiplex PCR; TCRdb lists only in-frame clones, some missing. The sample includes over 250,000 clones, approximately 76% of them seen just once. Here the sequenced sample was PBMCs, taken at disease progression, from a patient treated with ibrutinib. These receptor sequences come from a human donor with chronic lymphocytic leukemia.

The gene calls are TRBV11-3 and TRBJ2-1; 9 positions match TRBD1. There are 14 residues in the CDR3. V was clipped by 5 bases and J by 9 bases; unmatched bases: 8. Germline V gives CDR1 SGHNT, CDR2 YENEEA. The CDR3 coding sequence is TGTGCCAGCAGCCAGGGACAGGGAAGGACTGAGCAGTTCTTC. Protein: CASSQGQGRTEQFF.

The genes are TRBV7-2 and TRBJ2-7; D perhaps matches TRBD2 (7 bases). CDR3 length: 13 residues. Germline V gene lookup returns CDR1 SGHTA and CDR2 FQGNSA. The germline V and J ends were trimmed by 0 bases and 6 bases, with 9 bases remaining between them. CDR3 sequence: CASSLAGGGEQYF. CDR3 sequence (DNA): TGTGCCAGCAGCTTAGCGGGAGGGGGCGAGCAGTACTTC.

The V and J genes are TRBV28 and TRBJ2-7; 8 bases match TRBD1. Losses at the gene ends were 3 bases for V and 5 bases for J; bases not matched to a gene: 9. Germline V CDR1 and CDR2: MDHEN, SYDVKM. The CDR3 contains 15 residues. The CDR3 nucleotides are TGTGCCAGCAGTTTGTTTACAGGGGGTTCCCACGAGCAGTACTTC. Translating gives CASSLFTGGSHEQYF.

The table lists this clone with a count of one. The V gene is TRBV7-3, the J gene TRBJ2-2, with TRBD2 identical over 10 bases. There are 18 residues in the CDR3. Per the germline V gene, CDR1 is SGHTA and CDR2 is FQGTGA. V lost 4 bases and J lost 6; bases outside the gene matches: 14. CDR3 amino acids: CASSYQTPGTSVPGELFF. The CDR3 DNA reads TGTGCCAGCAGCTACCAGACGCCCGGGACTAGCGTCCCCGGGGAGCTGTTTTTT.

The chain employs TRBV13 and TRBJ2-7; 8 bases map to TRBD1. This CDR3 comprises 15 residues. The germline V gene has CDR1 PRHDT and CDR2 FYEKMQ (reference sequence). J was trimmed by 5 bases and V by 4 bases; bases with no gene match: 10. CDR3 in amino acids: CASSSRGTGSDEQYF. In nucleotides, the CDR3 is TGTGCCAGCAGCTCCCGTGGGACAGGCTCGGACGAGCAGTACTTC. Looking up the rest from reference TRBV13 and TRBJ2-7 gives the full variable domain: AAGVIQSPRHLIKEKRETATLKCYPIPRHDTVYWYQQGPGQDPQFLISFYEKMQSDKGSIPDRFSAQQFSDYHSELNMSSLELGDSALYFCASSSRGTGSDEQYFGPGTRLTVT.

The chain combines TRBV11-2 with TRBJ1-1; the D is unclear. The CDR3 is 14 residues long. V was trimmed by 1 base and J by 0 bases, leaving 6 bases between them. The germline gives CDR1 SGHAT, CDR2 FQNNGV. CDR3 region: CASSLGRLNTEAFF. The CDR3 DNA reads TGTGCCAGCAGCTTAGGGAGGCTGAACACTGAAGCTTTCTTT.

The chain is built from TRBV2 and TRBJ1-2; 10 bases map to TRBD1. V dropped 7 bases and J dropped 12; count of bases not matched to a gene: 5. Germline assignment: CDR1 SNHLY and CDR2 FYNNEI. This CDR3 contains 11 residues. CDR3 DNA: TGTGCCAGCACGACGACAGGGGGCAACACCTTC. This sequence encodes CASTTTGGNTF.

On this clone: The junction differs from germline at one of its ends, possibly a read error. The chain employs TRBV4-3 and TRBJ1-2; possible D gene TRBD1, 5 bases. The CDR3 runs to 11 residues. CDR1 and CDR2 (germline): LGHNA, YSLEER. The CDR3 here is CASSQDRDLHF. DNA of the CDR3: TGCGCCAGCAGCCAAGATCGGGACCTACATTTC.

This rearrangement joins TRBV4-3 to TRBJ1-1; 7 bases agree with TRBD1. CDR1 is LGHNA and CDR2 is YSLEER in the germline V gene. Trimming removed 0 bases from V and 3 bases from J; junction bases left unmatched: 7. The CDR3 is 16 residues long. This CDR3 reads CASSQETGTVYTEAFF. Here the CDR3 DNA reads TGCGCCAGCAGCCAAGAAACCGGGACAGTATACACTGAAGCTTTCTTT.

For the CDR3, the DNA is TGTGCCAGCAGCTTCGGGGGTACTGAAGCTTTCTTT. It is translated as CASSFGGTEAFF. The V call is TRBV5-6, the J call TRBJ1-1, with D maybe TRBD1 (5 bases). CDR1 is SGHDT, CDR2 YYEEEE, per germline. The CDR3 sequence is 12 residues long. V was trimmed by 2 bases and J by 5 bases, leaving 7 bases between them.

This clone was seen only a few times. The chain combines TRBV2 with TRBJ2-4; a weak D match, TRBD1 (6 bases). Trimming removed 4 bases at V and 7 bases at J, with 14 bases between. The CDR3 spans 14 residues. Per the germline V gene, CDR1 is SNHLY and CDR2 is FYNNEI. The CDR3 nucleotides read TGTGCCAGCAGTGCTGGACAGTTTGGGAACATTCAGTACTTC. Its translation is CASSAGQFGNIQYF.

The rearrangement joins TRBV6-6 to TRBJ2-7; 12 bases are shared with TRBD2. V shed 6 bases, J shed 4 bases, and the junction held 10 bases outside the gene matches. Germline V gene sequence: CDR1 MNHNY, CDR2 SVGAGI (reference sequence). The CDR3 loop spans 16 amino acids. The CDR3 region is CASSLLPGTSGYEQYF. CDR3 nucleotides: TGTGCCAGCAGCCTTCTCCCCGGGACTAGCGGGTACGAGCAGTACTTC.

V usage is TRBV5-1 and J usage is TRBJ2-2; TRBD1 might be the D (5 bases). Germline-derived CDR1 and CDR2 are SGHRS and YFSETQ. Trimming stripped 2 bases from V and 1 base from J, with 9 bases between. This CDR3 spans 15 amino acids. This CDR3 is CASSLRQRNTGELFF. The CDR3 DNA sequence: TGCGCCAGCAGCTTAAGACAGAGGAACACCGGGGAGCTGTTTTTT.

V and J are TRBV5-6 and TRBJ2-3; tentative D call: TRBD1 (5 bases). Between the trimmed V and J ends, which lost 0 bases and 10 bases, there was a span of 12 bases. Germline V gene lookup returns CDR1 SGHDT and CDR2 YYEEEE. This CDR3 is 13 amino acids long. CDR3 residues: CASSLEYRTAQYF. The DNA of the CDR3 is TGTGCCAGCAGCTTGGAATACAGGACGGCGCAGTATTTT.

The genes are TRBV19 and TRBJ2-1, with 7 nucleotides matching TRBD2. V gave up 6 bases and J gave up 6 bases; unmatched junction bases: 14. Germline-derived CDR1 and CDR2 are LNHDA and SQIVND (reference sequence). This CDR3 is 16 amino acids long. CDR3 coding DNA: TGTGCCAGTAGACCTGAGGGACTACCGAATCCCAATGAGCAGTTCTTC. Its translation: CASRPEGLPNPNEQFF.

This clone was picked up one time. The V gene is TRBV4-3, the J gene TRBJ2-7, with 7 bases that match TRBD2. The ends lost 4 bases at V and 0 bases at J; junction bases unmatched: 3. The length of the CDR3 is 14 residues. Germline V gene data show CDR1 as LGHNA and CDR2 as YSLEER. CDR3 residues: CASSLSGYSYEQYF. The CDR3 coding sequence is TGCGCCAGCAGCCTTAGCGGGTACTCCTACGAGCAGTACTTC.

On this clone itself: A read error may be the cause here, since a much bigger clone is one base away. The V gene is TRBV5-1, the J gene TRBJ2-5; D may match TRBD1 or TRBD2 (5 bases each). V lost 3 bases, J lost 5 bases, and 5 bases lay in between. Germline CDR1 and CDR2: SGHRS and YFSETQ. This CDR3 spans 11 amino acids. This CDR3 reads CASSWGETQYF. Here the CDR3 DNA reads TGCGCCAGCAGCTGGGGGGAGACCCAGTACTTC.

In nucleotides, the CDR3 is TGTGCCAGCAGTTTTATTACAGAAGATACGCAGTATTTT. It translates to CASSFITEDTQYF. This sequence joins TRBV28 and TRBJ2-3; D gene ambiguous. The CDR3 consists of 13 residues. Trimming shortened V by 3 bases and J by 5 bases, and 9 bases separated the two germline ends. CDR1 MDHEN and CDR2 SYDVKM come from the germline V gene.

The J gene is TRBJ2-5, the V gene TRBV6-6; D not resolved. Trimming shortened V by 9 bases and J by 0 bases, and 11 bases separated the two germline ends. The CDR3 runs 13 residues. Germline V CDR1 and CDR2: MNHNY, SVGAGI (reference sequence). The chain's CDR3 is CASEGEYQETQYF. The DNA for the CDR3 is TGTGCCAGTGAAGGAGAGTACCAAGAGACCCAGTACTTC.

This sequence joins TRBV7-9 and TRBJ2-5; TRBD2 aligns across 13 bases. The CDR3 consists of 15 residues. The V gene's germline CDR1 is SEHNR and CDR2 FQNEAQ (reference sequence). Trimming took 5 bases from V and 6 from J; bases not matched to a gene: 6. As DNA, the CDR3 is TGTGCCAGCAGCACAGGACTAGCGGGAGAAAAGACCCAGTACTTC. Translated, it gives CASSTGLAGEKTQYF.

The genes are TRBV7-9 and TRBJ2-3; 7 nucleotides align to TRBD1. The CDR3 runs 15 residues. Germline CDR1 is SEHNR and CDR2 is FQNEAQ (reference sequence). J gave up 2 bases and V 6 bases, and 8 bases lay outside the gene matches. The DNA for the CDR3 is TGTGCCAGCAGATCCCGGGACAGAAACACAGATACGCAGTATTTT. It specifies CASRSRDRNTDTQYF.